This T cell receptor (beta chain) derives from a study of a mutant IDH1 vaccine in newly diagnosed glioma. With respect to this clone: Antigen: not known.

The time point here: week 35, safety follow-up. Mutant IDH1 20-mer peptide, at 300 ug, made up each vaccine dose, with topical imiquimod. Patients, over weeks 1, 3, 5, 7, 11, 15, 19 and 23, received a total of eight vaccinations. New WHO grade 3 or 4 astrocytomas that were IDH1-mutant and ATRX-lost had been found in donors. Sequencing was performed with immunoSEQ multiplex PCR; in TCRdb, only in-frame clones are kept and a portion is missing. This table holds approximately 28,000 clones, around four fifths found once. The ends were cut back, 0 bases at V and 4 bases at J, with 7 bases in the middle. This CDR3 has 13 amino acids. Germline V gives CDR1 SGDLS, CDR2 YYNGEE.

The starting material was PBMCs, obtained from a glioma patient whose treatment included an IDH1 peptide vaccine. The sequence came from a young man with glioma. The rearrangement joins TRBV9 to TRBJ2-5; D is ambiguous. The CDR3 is CASSVEMGETQYF. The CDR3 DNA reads TGTGCCAGCAGCGTAGAGATGGGAGAGACCCAGTACTTC.